This T cell receptor beta chain came from a study of CD8 T cell repertoires and HIV-1 epitope variants. On the study more broadly: Each of Twenty-five Gag and Nef epitope peptides stimulated a separate culture. Tested: three Gag epitope families, Nef HW9 and YT9. Study-level points and caveats: A handful of clonotypes recognized Nef KF9, one HW9, none TAALDMSHF.

This CDR3 comprises 14 residues. The germline V gene encodes CDR1 LNHDA and CDR2 SQIVND (reference sequence). As for this clone: Antigen specificity is unknown.

Sequenced by immunoSEQ multiplex PCR; TCRdb stores in-frame clones only, minus some. The data hold 80,000 to 95,000 clones, with around 75% observed a single time. The rearrangement links TRBV19 to TRBJ1-3; D uncertain. Sequenced input: uncultured baseline CD8+ T cells from peripheral blood mononuclear cells (PBMCs). This receptor was taken from a male donor with HIV. CDR3 in DNA: TGTGCTTCAGCCCAGGTCTCCTCTGGAAACACCATATATTTT. This gives the protein CASAQVSSGNTIYF.